Each of the 28 T cell receptor beta chains below was sequenced from the same sample in a study of T cell responses to AZD1222 COVID-19 vaccine. Sequencing used immunoSEQ multiplex PCR; TCRdb keeps in-frame clones, though not all of them. The table has about 120,000 clones, more than 85% seen once. The starting material was peripheral blood, obtained 28 days after the second AZD1222 dose. The source is an adult who received the AZD1222 COVID-19 vaccine.

The chain uses TRBV27 and TRBJ1-5, with 9 bases identical to TRBD1. The germline V gene encodes CDR1 MNHEY and CDR2 SMNVEV (reference sequence). This CDR3 has 13 residues. Trimming at V came to 4 bases and at J to 5 bases, leaving 0 bases not matched to a gene. CDR3 bases: TGTGCCAGCAGTTGGACAGGGGATCAGCCCCAGCATTTT. Protein: CASSWTGDQPQHF.

This sequence joins TRBV4-1 and TRBJ1-1, with 8 bases lining up with TRBD1. V shed 4 bases, J shed 7 bases, and the junction held 11 bases outside the gene matches. The CDR3 sequence is 15 residues long. Germline lookup yields CDR1 MGHRA and CDR2 YSYEKL. This chain's CDR3 is CASSPSNDRGGEAFF. The CDR3 DNA reads TGCGCCAGCAGCCCGAGTAACGACAGGGGTGGTGAAGCTTTCTTT.

This clone has a single count. V usage is TRBV1 and J usage is TRBJ1-5; the DNA was not used to check the table's D call, TRBD1. TRBV1 is recorded as a pseudogene. The CDR3 has 18 residues. CDR3 sequence: CTSSHYESDRLAVKPQHF. The CDR3 bases are TGCACCAGCAGCCACTACGAATCGGACAGGCTGGCGGTAAAGCCCCAGCATTTT.

The rearrangement uses TRBV3-1 (or the pseudogene TRBV3-2) and TRBJ2-7, with D hard to call. V lost 1 base and J lost 4, with 8 bases in between. The CDR3 extends over 13 amino acids. Germline V lookup: CDR1 LGHDT, CDR2 YNNKEL (reference sequence). In DNA form, the CDR3 reads TGTGCCAGCAGCCAAGGCTGGGGTTACGAGCAGTACTTC. This codes for CASSQGWGYEQYF.

This rearrangement joins TRBV15 to TRBJ1-1; 7 bases match TRBD1. From germline, CDR1 is LNHNV and CDR2 YYDKDF (reference sequence). The CDR3 runs 13 residues. V trimming: 8 bases; J trimming: 6 bases; junction bases outside the gene matches: 9. CDR3 protein: CATGRGGRAEAFF. CDR3 sequence (DNA): TGTGCCACCGGCCGAGGGGGCAGAGCTGAAGCTTTCTTT.

V gene TRBV6-5 combines with J gene TRBJ1-5; D remains unclear. CDR3 length: 15 amino acids. From germline, CDR1 is MNHEY and CDR2 SVGAGI. The V gene lost 6 bases and the J gene lost 0 bases, with 12 bases spanning the gap. The CDR3 loop reads CASSPSTGSNQPQHF. The CDR3 nucleotides read TGTGCCAGCAGCCCCTCGACGGGTAGCAATCAGCCCCAGCATTTT.

This clone was counted only a few times. J is TRBJ2-7 and V is TRBV12-5; D is perhaps TRBD2 (6 bases). The CDR3 has 16 residues. V lost 5 bases and J 3 bases, leaving 20 bases between the germline ends. CDR1 and CDR2 (germline): LGHNT, FRNRAP. CDR3 nucleotide sequence: TGTGCTAGTGGTCGCGGGACTCCCACCCTTATCTACGAGCAGTACTTC. As protein: CASGRGTPTLIYEQYF. The full variable domain, its missing parts supplied by reference TRBV12-5 and TRBJ2-7, is DARVTQTPRHKVTEMGQEVTMRCQPILGHNTVFWYRQTMMQGLELLAYFRNRAPLDDSGMPKDRFSAEMPDATLATLKIQPSEPRDSAVYFCASGRGTPTLIYEQYFGPGTRLTVT.

For the CDR3, the DNA is TGTGCCAGCAGTGATAGAATGGACGGGGAAGGCTACACCTTC. Translation: CASSDRMDGEGYTF. The V gene is TRBV2, the J gene TRBJ1-2; the D is unclear. Germline V gene sequence: CDR1 SNHLY, CDR2 FYNNEI. This CDR3 has 14 amino acids. The V end lost 3 bases, the J end lost 8 bases, and 16 bases lay between the germline ends.

The chain employs TRBV7-2 and TRBJ1-2; 7 bases align to TRBD1. V lost 5 bases, J lost 4 bases, and 7 bases stayed unmatched. Germline CDR1 and CDR2: SGHTA and FQGNSA. The CDR3 contains 14 residues. DNA for the CDR3: TGTGCCAGCAGCCCAGGGACAGAGCGCTATGGCTACACCTTC. This sequence encodes CASSPGTERYGYTF.

The V call is TRBV10-3, the J call TRBJ1-5; a possible D gene is TRBD1 (6 bases). Germline V gene sequence: CDR1 ENHRY, CDR2 SYGVKD. The V end lost 6 bases, the J end lost 6 bases, and 12 bases lay between the germline ends. The CDR3 is 13 residues long. The CDR3 here is CAIRNTQGQPQHF. The CDR3 DNA follows: TGTGCCATCAGGAATACACAGGGTCAGCCCCAGCATTTT.

V gene TRBV9 combines with J gene TRBJ1-2, with a possible D match to TRBD1 (5 bases). The germline CDR1 and CDR2 sequences are SGDLS and YYNGEE. The CDR3 consists of 13 residues. The ends were cut back, 6 bases at V and 8 bases at J, with 17 bases in the middle. The CDR3 nucleotides are TGTGCCAGCACCTATGGGGCCGCTCAAGGCTACACCTTC. This codes for CASTYGAAQGYTF.

CDR3 amino acids: CASSVGVTNEKLFF. CDR3 nucleotide sequence: TGTGCCAGCAGCGTGGGAGTAACTAATGAAAAACTGTTTTTT. The genes are TRBV9 and TRBJ1-4, with D uncertain. Germline V gene lookup returns CDR1 SGDLS and CDR2 YYNGEE. The length of the CDR3 is 14 residues. Trimming shortened V by 2 bases and J by 1 base, and 6 bases separated the two germline ends. Drawing the rest from reference TRBV9 and TRBJ1-4, the complete variable domain is DSGVTQTPKHLITATGQRVTLRCSPRSGDLSVYWYQQSLDQGLQFLIQYYNGEERAKGNILERFSAQQFPDLHSELNLSSLELGDSALYFCASSVGVTNEKLFFGSGTQLSVL.

This chain links TRBV5-8 with TRBJ2-5; 7 bases line up with TRBD2. The CDR3 runs 14 residues. V dropped 6 bases and J dropped 2; count of bases not matched to a gene: 7. Germline V CDR1 and CDR2: SGHTS, YDEGEE. DNA for the CDR3: TGTGCCAGCACCCACCTCGGGGGGCAAGAGACCCAGTACTTC. Translating it yields CASTHLGGQETQYF.

The genes are TRBV18 and TRBJ1-2, with a possible D match to TRBD1 (5 bases). The V end lost 3 bases, the J end lost 4 bases, and 12 bases lay between the germline ends. Per germline, CDR1 KGHSH and CDR2 LQKENI. CDR3 size: 14 residues. CDR3 in amino acids: CASSPPYQGYGYTF. For the CDR3, the DNA is TGTGCCAGCTCACCGCCATACCAGGGCTATGGCTACACCTTC.

V usage is TRBV2 and J usage is TRBJ2-3; 7 bases fit TRBD2. Germline loops: CDR1 SNHLY, CDR2 FYNNEI. V shed 4 bases and J 2 bases; nucleotides not matched to a gene: 3. The CDR3 is 14 residues long. The CDR3 bases are TGTGCCAGCAGTGTCGGACTAGACACAGATACGCAGTATTTT. Translation gives CASSVGLDTDTQYF.

V and J are TRBV13 and TRBJ2-7; the D gene is possibly TRBD1 (6 bases). The V gene lost 7 bases and the J gene lost 2 bases, with 15 bases spanning the gap. Germline CDR1 PRHDT, CDR2 FYEKMQ (reference sequence). The CDR3 sequence is 14 residues long. The CDR3 sequence: CASTRGGIPYEQYF. DNA of the CDR3: TGTGCCAGCACCAGAGGGGGTATCCCCTACGAGCAGTACTTC.

As DNA, the CDR3 is TGTGCCAGTAGTACTCCTCGGATGGCAGGAATTTGGAATCAGCCCCAGCATTTT. Translation gives CASSTPRMAGIWNQPQHF. V is TRBV19 and J is TRBJ1-5; the D is unclear. Trimming stripped 4 bases from V and 4 bases from J, with 23 bases between. The V gene's germline CDR1 is LNHDA and CDR2 SQIVND (reference sequence). CDR3 size: 18 residues.

The chain joins TRBV4-2 to TRBJ1-4, with TRBD1 identical over 11 bases. The V gene's germline CDR1 is LGHNA and CDR2 YNFKEQ. The V gene end was trimmed by 4 bases and the J gene end by 9 bases; junction bases not matched to a gene: 10. The CDR3 has 16 amino acids. CDR3 in amino acids: CASSPGTGGYGQKLFF. For the CDR3, the DNA is TGTGCCAGCAGCCCGGGGACAGGGGGATATGGTCAAAAACTGTTTTTT.

The chain carries TRBV29-1 and TRBJ2-3; D is perhaps TRBD2 (6 bases). There are 13 residues in the CDR3. Germline CDR1 is SQVTM and CDR2 is ANQGSEA. Trimming took off 2 bases at V and 2 bases at J, with 8 bases between the two ends. The CDR3 DNA sequence: TGCAGCGTTGAACGGGGGTACACAGATACGCAGTATTTT. Its translation is CSVERGYTDTQYF.

This rearrangement joins TRBV4-3 to TRBJ2-3, with 7 bases fitting TRBD1. The CDR3 runs 16 residues. Germline-derived CDR1 and CDR2 are LGHNA and YSLEER. V lost 0 bases and J lost 4; bases outside the gene matches: 7. The CDR3 spells CASSQELTGAADTQYF. CDR3 DNA: TGCGCCAGCAGCCAAGAACTTACAGGGGCCGCAGATACGCAGTATTTT.

CDR3 sequence (DNA): TGCAGCGTTGAGAAGACCAGAAGCTCCTACAATGAGCAGTTCTTC. Translated, it gives CSVEKTRSSYNEQFF. The chain joins TRBV29-1 to TRBJ2-1; D call uncertain. The germline V and J ends were trimmed by 3 bases and 0 bases, with 12 bases remaining between them. This CDR3 has 15 amino acids. The V gene's germline CDR1 is SQVTM and CDR2 ANQGSEA.

The chain couples TRBV6-4 to TRBJ2-7, with 9 nucleotides matching TRBD1. The V segment lost 6 bases and the J segment 5 bases; nucleotides outside the gene matches: 5. This CDR3 is 13 amino acids long. CDR1 MRHNA and CDR2 SNTAGT come from the germline V gene. CDR3 residues: CASSQQGANEQYF. The CDR3 DNA follows: TGTGCCAGCAGCCAACAGGGGGCCAACGAGCAGTACTTC.

The V and J genes are TRBV7-8 and TRBJ2-5; no reliable D call. The CDR3 has 13 residues. Looked up from germline, CDR1 is SGHVS and CDR2 is FQNEAQ. The CDR3 bases are TGTGCGAACGCCGACGGACGAGGAGAGACCCAGTACTTC. Translating gives CANADGRGETQYF.

The V gene is TRBV6-2 or TRBV6-3, the J gene TRBJ1-2; D may be TRBD1 (5 bases). Germline V gene data show CDR1 as MNHEY and CDR2 as SVGEGT. Trimming shortened V by 4 bases and J by 13 bases, and 10 bases separated the two germline ends. The CDR3 covers 10 residues. The CDR3, as DNA: TGTGCCAGCAGTTCTACGACAGTCACCTTC. The encoded protein is CASSSTTVTF.

J is TRBJ1-3 and V is TRBV7-6; D is undetermined. Germline CDR1 and CDR2: SGHVS and FNYEAQ. The CDR3 spans 16 residues. V was clipped by 1 base and J by 1 base, with 11 bases between them. CDR3 bases: TGTGCCAGCAGCTTAGGTGCAAGGTTGTCTGGAAACACCATATATTTT. Protein product: CASSLGARLSGNTIYF.

The table lists this clone with a few counts. This chain joins TRBV7-9 and TRBJ1-2, with no clear D. V was pared by 1 base and J by 4 bases, with 10 bases between. The CDR3 length is 14 residues. Germline V gene data show CDR1 as SEHNR and CDR2 as FQNEAQ (reference sequence). The CDR3 DNA reads TGTGCCAGCAGCTTAGACCGGGGAACCTATGGCTACACCTTC. This gives the protein CASSLDRGTYGYTF.

This clone occurred a few times. J is TRBJ2-1 and V is TRBV3-1 (or the pseudogene TRBV3-2); D unresolved. The CDR3 contains 17 residues. The germline V gene encodes CDR1 LGHDT and CDR2 YNNKEL (reference sequence). V was shortened by 1 base and J by 6 bases, with 19 bases between the two germline ends. The CDR3 region is CASSQARPSYLINEQFF. The CDR3 region has the DNA TGTGCCAGCAGCCAAGCCCGTCCCAGTTACCTAATCAATGAGCAGTTCTTC.

This clone occurred once. The chain carries TRBV11-3 and TRBJ2-6, with 9 bases lining up with TRBD1. The CDR3 is 15 residues long. CDR1 and CDR2 from the germline V gene are SGHNT and YENEEA. With 4 bases clipped from V and 4 bases from J, the junction kept 2 bases outside the gene matches. CDR3 residues: CASSSGTGGANVLTF. In DNA, the CDR3 is TGTGCCAGCAGCTCGGGGACAGGGGGGGCCAACGTCCTGACTTTC.